The rows below give T cell receptor beta chains drawn from one sample of a study of T cells after somatic rescue of genetic block. Assay: immunoSEQ multiplex PCR; the TCRdb copy retains only in-frame clones and omits some. This sample yields about 72,000 clones, of which around 90% are seen a single time; approximately 2.7% belongs to the top ten. Sequenced: peripheral blood mononuclear cells (PBMCs). These TCRs come from a man aged 25-45 years. The CDR3 runs from the conserved cysteine through the conserved F or W. A D gene is named only where the DNA matches it firmly. Part of the rows lack a size; the others show once, few, many or a class for expanded clones.

D gene: NA; J gene: TRBJ1-4; clone size: NA; CDR3 length: 14; V gene: TRBV15; CDR3 DNA: TGTGCCACCAGCAGGGGGGTGGCTAATGAAAAACTGTTTTTT; CDR3 protein: CATSRGVANEKLFF
D gene: NA; J gene: TRBJ2-3; clone size: NA; CDR3 length: 15; V gene: TRBV5-1; CDR3 DNA: TGCGCCAGCAGCACCTACAACCCCGACACAGATACGCAGTATTTT; CDR3 protein: CASSTYNPDTDTQYF
D gene: NA; J gene: TRBJ1-6; clone size: NA; CDR3 length: 15; V gene: TRBV2; CDR3 DNA: TGTGCCAGCAGTGAAGCGACGGTGCAGGATTCACCCCTCCACTTT; CDR3 protein: CASSEATVQDSPLHF
D gene: TRBD1; J gene: TRBJ1-1; clone size: NA; CDR3 length: 18; V gene: TRBV19; CDR3 DNA: TGTGCCAGTAGTATAATCGCCAGGGGGGACGGAGCGAACACTGAAGCTTTCTTT; CDR3 protein: CASSIIARGDGANTEAFF
D gene: NA; J gene: TRBJ1-1; clone size: NA; CDR3 length: 15; V gene: TRBV28; CDR3 DNA: TGTGCCAGCGCTCCCCGGGCCAATCATGGCACTGAAGCTTTCTTT; CDR3 protein: CASAPRANHGTEAFF
D gene: TRBD2; J gene: TRBJ2-2; clone size: few; CDR3 length: 15; V gene: TRBV7-8; CDR3 DNA: TGTGCCAGCAGCGGGACTAGCATTGGCACCGGGGAGCTGTTTTTT; CDR3 protein: CASSGTSIGTGELFF
D gene: TRBD2; J gene: TRBJ2-1; clone size: few; CDR3 length: 16; V gene: TRBV6-4; CDR3 DNA: TGTGCCAGCAGTGATAGTCCGGGACTAGCGGGAAATGAGCAGTTCTTC; CDR3 protein: CASSDSPGLAGNEQFF
D gene: NA; J gene: TRBJ1-1; clone size: NA; CDR3 length: 13; V gene: TRBV2; CDR3 DNA: TGTGCCAGCCGGTGGGAAAGGAACACTGAAGCTTTCTTT; CDR3 protein: CASRWERNTEAFF
D gene: NA; J gene: TRBJ2-7; clone size: NA; CDR3 length: 12; V gene: TRBV5-6; CDR3 DNA: TGTGCCAGCAGCTTGGGTGTCTACGAGCAGTACTTC; CDR3 protein: CASSLGVYEQYF
D gene: TRBD2; J gene: TRBJ2-2; clone size: NA; CDR3 length: 17; V gene: TRBV27; CDR3 DNA: TGTGCCAGCAGTTATAGCGGGGGGCCCTCTGATACCGGGGAGCTGTTTTTT; CDR3 protein: CASSYSGGPSDTGELFF
D gene: NA; J gene: TRBJ2-1; clone size: NA; CDR3 length: 11; V gene: TRBV23-1; CDR3 DNA: TGCGCCAGCAGGCAATCCTATGAGCAGTTCTTC; CDR3 protein: CASRQSYEQFF
D gene: TRBD1; J gene: TRBJ1-2; clone size: NA; CDR3 length: 15; V gene: TRBV5-6; CDR3 DNA: TGTGCCAGCAGCTGGACAGGGGGCCTCAACTATGGCTACACCTTC; CDR3 protein: CASSWTGGLNYGYTF
D gene: NA; J gene: TRBJ2-2; clone size: NA; CDR3 length: 11; V gene: TRBV2; CDR3 DNA: TGTGCCAGCAAACGCTTCGGGGAGCTGTTTTTT; CDR3 protein: CASKRFGELFF
D gene: NA; J gene: TRBJ1-6; clone size: few; CDR3 length: 16; V gene: TRBV5-1; CDR3 DNA: TGCGCCAGCAGCTTGGGACGGACAGTCTTAGGGTCACCCCTCCACTTT; CDR3 protein: CASSLGRTVLGSPLHF
D gene: NA; J gene: TRBJ2-2; clone size: NA; CDR3 length: 12; V gene: TRBV11-2; CDR3 DNA: TGTGCCAGCAGCTTAATTCCCGGGGAGCTGTTTTTT; CDR3 protein: CASSLIPGELFF
D gene: TRBD2; J gene: TRBJ2-5; clone size: NA; CDR3 length: 16; V gene: TRBV6-1; CDR3 DNA: TGTGCCAGCAGTGAAGGAGGCGGGAGAGGTAGACAGACCCAGTACTTC; CDR3 protein: CASSEGGGRGRQTQYF
D gene: NA; J gene: TRBJ2-1; clone size: NA; CDR3 length: 16; V gene: TRBV10-3; CDR3 DNA: TGTGCCATCAGTGACCCGACGTTGGACACGTACAATGAGCAGTTCTTC; CDR3 protein: CAISDPTLDTYNEQFF
D gene: NA; J gene: TRBJ2-1; clone size: NA; CDR3 length: 13; V gene: TRBV5-1; CDR3 DNA: TGCGCCAGCAGCTTCAGGACGGACAATGAGCAGTTCTTC; CDR3 protein: CASSFRTDNEQFF
D gene: NA; J gene: TRBJ1-1; clone size: NA; CDR3 length: 16; V gene: TRBV5-1; CDR3 DNA: TGCGCCAGCAGGCGAGACGTGGGGGGAATTGGCGGTGAAGCTTTCTTT; CDR3 protein: CASRRDVGGIGGEAFF
D gene: TRBD2; J gene: TRBJ2-4; clone size: NA; CDR3 length: 17; V gene: TRBV5-1; CDR3 DNA: TGCGCCAGCAGCTTACGGCTAGCGGGAGAAACTCAAAACATTCAGTACTTC; CDR3 protein: CASSLRLAGETQNIQYF
D gene: NA; J gene: TRBJ2-2; clone size: few; CDR3 length: 15; V gene: TRBV15; CDR3 DNA: TGTGCCACCAGCAGAGTAGTGGGGAACACCGGGGAGCTGTTTTTT; CDR3 protein: CATSRVVGNTGELFF
D gene: NA; J gene: TRBJ1-6; clone size: NA; CDR3 length: 15; V gene: TRBV6-5; CDR3 DNA: TGTGCCAGCAGGCCACCGGGTCTCCTGAATTCACCCCTCCACTTT; CDR3 protein: CASRPPGLLNSPLHF
D gene: NA; J gene: TRBJ1-1; clone size: NA; CDR3 length: 16; V gene: TRBV5-6; CDR3 DNA: TGTGCCAGCAGCTTTTCTCCGGGACGGAGGAACACTGAAGCTTTCTTT; CDR3 protein: CASSFSPGRRNTEAFF
D gene: NA; J gene: TRBJ1-3; clone size: NA; CDR3 length: 14; V gene: TRBV19; CDR3 DNA: TGTGCCAGTAGTATCCGGACACCTGGAAACACCATATATTTT; CDR3 protein: CASSIRTPGNTIYF
D gene: NA; J gene: TRBJ1-4; clone size: NA; CDR3 length: 14; V gene: TRBV6-6; CDR3 DNA: TGTGCCAGCATTAACCCGGGGGTAGGGGAAAAACTGTTTTTT; CDR3 protein: CASINPGVGEKLFF
D gene: NA; J gene: TRBJ2-5; clone size: NA; CDR3 length: 12; V gene: TRBV19; CDR3 DNA: TGTGCCAGTCAGGGGCAAGAAGAGACCCAGTACTTC; CDR3 protein: CASQGQEETQYF
D gene: TRBD1; J gene: TRBJ1-2; clone size: NA; CDR3 length: 15; V gene: TRBV7-9; CDR3 DNA: TGTGCCAGCAGCTTAGGGACAGGGGGCGCAGATGGCTACACCTTC; CDR3 protein: CASSLGTGGADGYTF
D gene: NA; J gene: TRBJ2-1; clone size: NA; CDR3 length: 12; V gene: TRBV7-2; CDR3 DNA: TGTGCCAGCAGCCGGGACTCATCTGAGCAGTTCTTC; CDR3 protein: CASSRDSSEQFF
D gene: NA; J gene: TRBJ2-5; clone size: NA; CDR3 length: 14; V gene: TRBV27; CDR3 DNA: TGTGCCAGCAGTTTACGCGTTGGAGCCAGGACCCAGTACTTC; CDR3 protein: CASSLRVGARTQYF
D gene: NA; J gene: TRBJ2-1; clone size: NA; CDR3 length: 12; V gene: TRBV7-9; CDR3 DNA: TGTGCCAGCAGCTTATACCGCAATGAGCAGTTCTTC; CDR3 protein: CASSLYRNEQFF
D gene: NA; J gene: TRBJ1-1; clone size: NA; CDR3 length: 14; V gene: TRBV19; CDR3 DNA: TGTGCCAGTACCAGGGGTTGGGGGAACACTGAAGCTTTCTTT; CDR3 protein: CASTRGWGNTEAFF
D gene: TRBD2; J gene: TRBJ2-2; clone size: NA; CDR3 length: 16; V gene: TRBV5-1; CDR3 DNA: TGCGCCAGCAGCCGGACTAGCGGTCCCGGGACCGGGGAGCTGTTTTTT; CDR3 protein: CASSRTSGPGTGELFF
D gene: NA; J gene: TRBJ2-7; clone size: few; CDR3 length: 14; V gene: TRBV5-8; CDR3 DNA: TGTGCCAGCAGCTTGGAACGACACCCCTACGAGCAGTACTTC; CDR3 protein: CASSLERHPYEQYF
D gene: NA; J gene: TRBJ1-1; clone size: NA; CDR3 length: 14; V gene: TRBV10-3; CDR3 DNA: TGTGCCATCAGTGAGTCACAAAGGAACACTGAAGCTTTCTTT; CDR3 protein: CAISESQRNTEAFF
D gene: TRBD2; J gene: TRBJ2-7; clone size: NA; CDR3 length: 14; V gene: TRBV27; CDR3 DNA: TGTGCCAGCAGTCGACTAGCGGGGAACTACGAGCAGTACTTC; CDR3 protein: CASSRLAGNYEQYF
D gene: TRBD1; J gene: TRBJ2-3; clone size: once; CDR3 length: 14; V gene: TRBV5-6; CDR3 DNA: TGTGCCAGCCTGGGACAGGGGGTTTGGGATACGCAGTATTTT; CDR3 protein: CASLGQGVWDTQYF